These 27 T cell receptor beta chains share one sample of origin, sequenced in a study of blood T cell repertoires in COVID-19. TCRdb's copy holds only in-frame clones and misses some; the assay was immunoSEQ multiplex PCR. This sample has 75,000 to 80,000 clones; 70% to 90% occur once, and the top ten carry roughly a sixth. The sequencing input was peripheral blood. The receptors were sampled from a human donor in a cohort sampled during active COVID-19.

The table lists this clone with a count of one. The genes are TRBV11-3 and TRBJ1-1; no definite D call. Germline CDR1 SGHNT, CDR2 YENEEA. The length of the CDR3 is 19 residues. The ends were cut back, 3 bases at V and 0 bases at J, with 23 bases in the middle. CDR3 DNA: TGTGCCAGCAGCTTCCCCCGACACTACCTACTCGGGATGAACACTGAAGCTTTCTTT. Encoded protein: CASSFPRHYLLGMNTEAFF. The whole variable domain, filled in from reference TRBV11-3 and TRBJ1-1, reads EAGVVQSPRYKIIEKKQPVAFWCNPISGHNTLYWYLQNLGQGPELLIRYENEEAVDDSQLPKDRFSAERLKGVDSTLKIQPAELGDSAVYLCASSFPRHYLLGMNTEAFFGQGTRLTVV.

The V call is TRBV2, the J call TRBJ2-1, with 14 bases identical to TRBD2. The CDR3 covers 19 residues. With V trimmed by 2 bases and J by 2 bases, 8 bases remained unmatched. The germline V gene encodes CDR1 SNHLY and CDR2 FYNNEI. CDR3 nucleotides: TGTGCCAGCAGTGAATCATTGGGACTAGCGGGGGTGGCCTACAATGAGCAGTTCTTC. It encodes CASSESLGLAGVAYNEQFF.

The rearrangement links TRBV29-1 to TRBJ2-7; 9 nucleotides line up with TRBD2. Germline V gene lookup returns CDR1 SQVTM and CDR2 ANQGSEA. This CDR3 is built from 12 residues. V shed 4 bases and J 4 bases; nucleotides not matched to a gene: 2. CDR3 residues: CSVVTSGYEQYF. For the CDR3, the DNA is TGCAGCGTTGTAACTAGCGGGTACGAGCAGTACTTC.

The J gene is TRBJ2-1, the V gene TRBV19; 9 nucleotides agree with TRBD1. J lost 6 bases, V lost 5 bases, and 8 bases had no gene match. This CDR3 is 15 amino acids long. Germline V gives CDR1 LNHDA, CDR2 SQIVND (reference sequence). The CDR3 loop is CASSPRTGDGNEQFF. The CDR3 nucleotides read TGTGCCAGTAGTCCCCGGACAGGGGATGGCAATGAGCAGTTCTTC.

The gene calls are TRBV7-9 and TRBJ2-7; 9 bases fit TRBD1. J lost 4 bases, V lost 1 base, and 5 bases had no gene match. Germline CDR1 is SEHNR and CDR2 is FQNEAQ (reference sequence). The CDR3 covers 15 residues. The CDR3 here is CASSLDRGLKYEQYF. In nucleotides, the CDR3 is TGTGCCAGCAGCTTAGACAGGGGGCTTAAGTACGAGCAGTACTTC. Supplemented by reference TRBV7-9 and TRBJ2-7, the full variable domain reads DTGVSQNPRHKITKRGQNVTFRCDPISEHNRLYWYRQTLGQGPEFLTYFQNEAQLEKSRLLSDRFSAERPKGSFSTLEIQRTEQGDSAMYLCASSLDRGLKYEQYFGPGTRLTVT.

This chain connects TRBV4-2 to TRBJ1-2; D unclear. This CDR3 spans 12 amino acids. V lost 1 base to trimming and J lost 6 bases, with 6 bases between them. The V gene's germline CDR1 is LGHNA and CDR2 YNFKEQ. The CDR3 coding sequence is TGTGCCAGCAGCCAAGGGAGGGATGGCTACACCTTC. This translates into CASSQGRDGYTF.

J is TRBJ2-7 and V is TRBV6-5; D possibly corresponds to TRBD1 (6 bases). This CDR3 has 16 amino acids. V was shortened by 0 bases and J by 3 bases, with 15 bases between the two germline ends. CDR1 MNHEY and CDR2 SVGAGI come from the germline V gene. The CDR3 DNA reads as TGTGCCAGCAGTTACTCGTGGGACACCGTATACTACGAGCAGTACTTC. It translates to CASSYSWDTVYYEQYF.

The chain employs TRBV4-1 and TRBJ2-3; 10 nucleotides align to TRBD2. Germline CDR1 MGHRA, CDR2 YSYEKL. The CDR3 loop spans 17 amino acids. Losses at the gene ends were 1 base for V and 1 base for J; bases not matched to a gene: 5. This CDR3 is CASSQAASGGGTDTQYF. The DNA for the CDR3 is TGCGCCAGCAGCCAAGCGGCTAGCGGGGGTGGCACAGATACGCAGTATTTT.

The gene calls are TRBV5-1 and TRBJ2-3; 7 bases match TRBD2. The J segment lost 9 bases and the V segment lost 3 bases, leaving 16 bases of the junction unmatched. CDR3 length: 16 amino acids. In germline, CDR1 is SGHRS, CDR2 YFSETQ. This CDR3 reads CASSYLTGLLKGTQYF. The DNA for the CDR3 is TGCGCCAGCAGCTACCTTACGGGACTACTCAAGGGGACGCAGTATTTT.

The V gene is TRBV10-3, the J gene TRBJ2-2, with a weak D call TRBD2 (7 bases). V shed 8 bases and J shed 4 bases, with 11 bases lying between them. The length of the CDR3 is 13 residues. Germline V CDR1 and CDR2: ENHRY, SYGVKD. CDR3 in DNA: TGTGCCATCGGGGGGGCCACCACCGGGGAGCTGTTTTTT. Protein sequence: CAIGGATTGELFF.

The rearrangement uses TRBV2 and TRBJ2-1, with 15 bases matching TRBD2. There are 14 residues in the CDR3. Germline CDR1 reads SNHLY; CDR2 reads FYNNEI. The V and J ends lost 8 bases and 7 bases, in that order; junction bases with no gene match: 3. The CDR3 bases are TGTGCCAGCTTAGGACTAGCGGGGGGGAATGAGCAGTTCTTC. This gives the protein CASLGLAGGNEQFF. Variable domain in full (rest from reference TRBV2 and TRBJ2-1): EPEVTQTPSHQVTQMGQEVILRCVPISNHLYFYWYRQILGQKVEFLVSFYNNEISEKSEIFDDQFSVERPDGSNFTLKIRSTKLEDSAMYFCASLGLAGGNEQFFGPGTRLTVL.

The chain has TRBV5-1 and TRBJ1-3; D is unresolved. Germline values: CDR1 SGHRS, CDR2 YFSETQ. V was clipped by 4 bases and J by 0 bases, with 14 bases between them. The CDR3 is 16 residues long. The CDR3 DNA reads as TGCGCCAGCAGCCAGCTATTCGCGGGCTCTGGAAACACCATATATTTT. Residues: CASSQLFAGSGNTIYF.

This clone was seen a handful of times. The genes are TRBV24-1 and TRBJ2-1; possible D gene TRBD1, 7 bases. The CDR3 runs to 16 residues. Trimming pared 1 base from V and 3 bases from J, leaving 12 bases between. CDR1 KGHDR and CDR2 SFDVKD come from the germline V gene. CDR3: CATSDFGQGGYNEQFF. The CDR3 nucleotides read TGTGCCACCAGTGATTTTGGCCAGGGGGGCTACAATGAGCAGTTCTTC.

The chain employs TRBV27 and TRBJ2-1, with D tentatively TRBD2 (6 bases). The CDR3 is 13 residues long. Trimming removed 8 bases at V and 8 bases at J, with 16 bases between. CDR1 is MNHEY and CDR2 is SMNVEV in the germline V gene (reference sequence). The CDR3 region is CASPSPRRDEQFF. DNA for the CDR3: TGTGCCAGCCCGTCCCCGAGGAGGGATGAGCAGTTCTTC.

This clone was counted a single time. The chain couples TRBV19 to TRBJ2-1; D is unclear. CDR3 length equals 14 residues. Trimming shortened V by 1 base and J by 3 bases, and 7 bases separated the two germline ends. Germline V gives CDR1 LNHDA, CDR2 SQIVND (reference sequence). The CDR3 loop is CASSIGAHYNEQFF. DNA of the CDR3: TGTGCCAGTAGTATAGGGGCTCACTACAATGAGCAGTTCTTC. The variable domain in full, with the rest retrieved from reference TRBV19 and TRBJ2-1, is DGGITQSPKYLFRKEGQNVTLSCEQNLNHDAMYWYRQDPGQGLRLIYYSQIVNDFQKGDIAEGYSVSREKKESFPLTVTSAQKNPTAFYLCASSIGAHYNEQFFGPGTRLTVL.

V gene TRBV5-1 combines with J gene TRBJ1-1; D is perhaps TRBD1 (6 bases). Germline CDR1 and CDR2: SGHRS and YFSETQ. The CDR3 spans 15 residues. Trimming removed 3 bases at V and 4 bases at J, with 16 bases between. DNA of the CDR3: TGCGCCAGCAGCTCTCCGTCAGGGGTGAGCACTGAAGCTTTCTTT. It yields the protein CASSSPSGVSTEAFF.

This sequence joins TRBV29-1 and TRBJ1-2; D is possibly TRBD1 (6 bases). The CDR3 is made up of 11 amino acids. Germline V gives CDR1 SQVTM, CDR2 ANQGSEA. Trimming took 7 bases from V and 4 from J, leaving 10 bases between them. The CDR3 bases are TGCAGCGGTCAGGGGAGCTATGGCTACACCTTC. This encodes CSGQGSYGYTF.

The V and J genes are TRBV12-5 and TRBJ1-5; TRBD1 agrees at 8 bases. V trimming: 6 bases; J trimming: 3 bases; junction bases outside the gene matches: 7. CDR1 is LGHNT, CDR2 FRNRAP, per germline. The CDR3 has 15 amino acids. CDR3 sequence (DNA): TGTGCTAGTGGCCCGGGGACAGGCGCCAATCAGCCCCAGCATTTT. Amino acids: CASGPGTGANQPQHF.

J is TRBJ2-3 and V is TRBV7-2; weak D call: TRBD1 (6 bases). The CDR3 is made up of 13 amino acids. The V gene lost 5 bases and the J gene lost 6 bases, with 12 bases spanning the gap. Looked up from germline, CDR1 is SGHTA and CDR2 is FQGNSA. The CDR3: CASSPQRGDTQYF. The DNA of the CDR3 is TGTGCCAGCAGCCCGCAAAGGGGGGATACGCAGTATTTT.

CDR3 bases: TGTGCCAGCAGCTTAGTGGGCAGCCAGGGGGAGACCCAGTACTTC. It specifies CASSLVGSQGETQYF. This rearrangement joins TRBV11-2 to TRBJ2-5; maybe TRBD1 (6 bases). This CDR3 has 15 amino acids. Per germline, CDR1 SGHAT and CDR2 FQNNGV. Trimming removed 1 base at V and 5 bases at J, with 14 bases between.

This clone was observed a single time. V usage is TRBV6-5 and J usage is TRBJ1-1, with a weak D call TRBD1 (5 bases). The length of the CDR3 is 12 residues. V was trimmed by 6 bases and J by 3 bases, leaving 8 bases between them. Germline CDR1 reads MNHEY; CDR2 reads SVGAGI. This CDR3 is CASSQGDTEAFF. In DNA form, the CDR3 reads TGTGCCAGCAGCCAGGGTGACACTGAAGCTTTCTTT.

The V and J genes are TRBV6-1 and TRBJ1-2, with D possibly being TRBD1 (5 bases). This CDR3 has 16 amino acids. Per the germline V gene, CDR1 is MNHNS and CDR2 is SASEGT. Trimming took 1 base from V and 4 from J, leaving 16 bases between them. CDR3 nucleotides: TGTGCCAGCAGTGAAGATGGGGGGGAACTAGGCTATGGCTACACCTTC. This encodes CASSEDGGELGYGYTF.

The V call is TRBV6-5, the J call TRBJ2-6; D remains unclear. From germline, CDR1 is MNHEY and CDR2 SVGAGI. V was clipped by 4 bases and J by 4 bases, with 14 bases between them. The CDR3 is 16 residues long. CDR3 region: CASSSQPTTGANVLTF. The CDR3 DNA follows: TGTGCCAGCAGTTCCCAGCCCACTACCGGGGCCAACGTCCTGACTTTC.

The chain carries TRBV19 and TRBJ2-7, with TRBD1 matching over 9 bases. V was pared by 0 bases and J by 5 bases, with 8 bases of the junction left unmatched. This CDR3 is 16 amino acids long. Germline CDR1 reads LNHDA; CDR2 reads SQIVND (reference sequence). CDR3 coding DNA: TGTGCCAGTAGTATAGACCGGGACAGGGCTCTCGACGAGCAGTACTTC. Its protein is CASSIDRDRALDEQYF.

This clone has just a few counts. The chain carries TRBV7-9 and TRBJ2-5; 8 nucleotides agree with TRBD1. Germline V gene sequence: CDR1 SEHNR, CDR2 FQNEAQ (reference sequence). The CDR3 is 16 residues long. The J segment lost 4 bases and the V segment lost 4 bases, leaving 11 bases of the junction unmatched. CDR3 amino acids: CASSSGLQGVGETQYF. The CDR3 bases are TGTGCCAGCAGCTCAGGGTTACAGGGGGTAGGAGAGACCCAGTACTTC.

The rearrangement uses TRBV28 and TRBJ1-3; D is perhaps TRBD1 (6 bases). Trimming left V 4 bases short and J 4 bases short, with 14 bases between. Germline V lookup: CDR1 MDHEN, CDR2 SYDVKM. The length of the CDR3 is 15 residues. The CDR3 bases are TGTGCCAGCAGTTCGCCCCGCAGGGGCGGAAACACCATATATTTT. Residues: CASSSPRRGGNTIYF.

The chain joins TRBV27 to TRBJ2-7, with 11 bases matching TRBD2. CDR3 size: 16 residues. The V and J ends lost 5 bases and 0 bases, in that order; junction bases with no gene match: 6. The germline gives CDR1 MNHEY, CDR2 SMNVEV (reference sequence). The CDR3 reads CASSPWTSGRSYEQYF. CDR3 nucleotide sequence: TGTGCCAGCAGTCCCTGGACTAGCGGGCGCTCCTACGAGCAGTACTTC.